This T cell receptor (beta chain) derives from a study of blood T cell repertoires in COVID-19. Study-wide context: COVID-19 samples collected from the United States, Italy and Spain covered acute and convalescent phases.

Generated by immunoSEQ multiplex PCR, the TCRdb table keeps only in-frame clones and is missing some. This table has approximately 230,000 clones, about nine tenths appearing once. The V end lost 2 bases, the J end lost 2 bases, and 19 bases lay between the germline ends. Germline V CDR1 and CDR2: MNHNS, SASEGT. The CDR3 loop spans 18 amino acids. The chain recombines TRBV6-1 with TRBJ1-3, with D possibly matching TRBD1 (5 bases). The clonotype originates from a man aged 25-45 years who had recovered from COVID-19. What was sequenced was peripheral blood. The CDR3 DNA reads as TGTGCCAGCAGTGAACCCCCCCAACGGTGGGGGGCTGGAAACACCATATATTTT. It codes for CASSEPPQRWGAGNTIYF.